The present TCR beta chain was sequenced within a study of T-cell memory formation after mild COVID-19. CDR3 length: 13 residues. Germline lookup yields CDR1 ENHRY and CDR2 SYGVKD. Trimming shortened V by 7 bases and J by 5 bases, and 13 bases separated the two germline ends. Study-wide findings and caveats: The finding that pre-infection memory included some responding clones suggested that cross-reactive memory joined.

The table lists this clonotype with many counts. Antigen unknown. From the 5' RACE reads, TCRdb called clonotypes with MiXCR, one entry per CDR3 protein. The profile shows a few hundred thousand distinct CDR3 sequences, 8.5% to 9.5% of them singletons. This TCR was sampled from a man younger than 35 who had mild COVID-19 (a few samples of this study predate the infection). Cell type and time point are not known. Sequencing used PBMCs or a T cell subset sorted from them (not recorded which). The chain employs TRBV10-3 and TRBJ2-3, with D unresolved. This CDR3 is CAIKGTQGDTQYF. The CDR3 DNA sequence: TGTGCCATCAAGGGCACCCAAGGAGATACGCAGTATTTT.